A single sample is the source of the 7 T cell receptor beta chains below, sequenced in a study of T-cell memory formation after mild COVID-19. TCRdb reprocessed the 5' RACE reads with MiXCR, giving one entry per CDR3 protein. The sample carries roughly 600,000 distinct CDR3 sequences, 15% to 20% recorded once. Sequencing input: PBMCs or a T cell subset sorted from them (not recorded which). The receptors here all came from an adult woman who had mild COVID-19 (a few samples of this study predate the infection). Cell type and time point are not known.

This clonotype showed up just a few times. The chain combines TRBV5-1 with TRBJ1-4; possibly TRBD1 for D (6 bases). Germline assignment: CDR1 SGHRS and CDR2 YFSETQ. The CDR3 is 15 residues long. V lost 4 bases to trimming and J lost 8 bases, with 18 bases between them. CDR3 sequence: CASSATTGMREKLFF. Here the CDR3 DNA reads TGCGCCAGCAGCGCAACAACAGGGATGCGGGAAAAACTGTTTTTT.

Comments on this clonotype: A much larger clone sits a single nucleotide away, making a read error possible. This chain links TRBV6-6 with TRBJ2-3; D is ambiguous. With 2 bases removed from V and 1 base from J, the gap between germline ends came to 7 bases. The CDR3 length is 14 residues. Germline V gives CDR1 MNHNY, CDR2 SVGAGI (reference sequence). CDR3 nucleotide sequence: TGTGCCAGCAGTTACGGGTCACGCACAGATACGCAGTATTTT. This encodes CASSYGSRTDTQYF.

This clonotype was detected only a few times. V is TRBV11-2 and J is TRBJ1-1; TRBD1 agrees at 7 bases. With V trimmed by 7 bases and J by 3 bases, 17 bases remained unmatched. The CDR3 runs 17 residues. Germline V gene lookup returns CDR1 SGHAT and CDR2 FQNNGV. CDR3 bases: TGTGCCAGCACCTCAGGGGAACAGGGGAGGTCGTACACTGAAGCTTTCTTT. Its protein product is CASTSGEQGRSYTEAFF.

There are many counts of this clonotype. V usage is TRBV7-2 and J usage is TRBJ2-5; no definite D call. The CDR3 runs 11 residues. The ends were cut back, 1 base at V and 5 bases at J, with 2 bases in the middle. CDR1 is SGHTA and CDR2 is FQGNSA in the germline V gene. The CDR3 spells CASSLVETQYF. CDR3 bases: TGTGCCAGCAGCTTAGTGGAGACCCAGTACTTC. Full variable domain (missing parts from reference TRBV7-2 and TRBJ2-5): GAGVSQSPSNKVTEKGKDVELRCDPISGHTALYWYRQSLGQGLEFLIYFQGNSAPDKSGLPSDRFSAERTGGSVSTLTIQRTQQEDSAVYLCASSLVETQYFGPGTRLLVL.

The CDR3 loop reads CATNKPDRAGHEQYF. The CDR3 DNA sequence: TGTGCCACCAACAAACCAGACAGGGCCGGGCACGAGCAGTACTTC. V is TRBV15 and J is TRBJ2-7; TRBD1 agrees at 7 bases. CDR3 length: 15 amino acids. CDR1 and CDR2 from the germline V gene are LNHNV and YYDKDF (reference sequence). V lost 7 bases and J lost 5; bases outside the gene matches: 14. The whole variable domain, filled in from reference TRBV15 and TRBJ2-7, reads DAMVIQNPRYQVTQFGKPVTLSCSQTLNHNVMYWYQQKSSQAPKLLFHYYDKDFNNEADTPDNFQSRRPNTSFCFLDIRSPGLGDTAMYLCATNKPDRAGHEQYFGPGTRLTVT.

This clonotype has more than one count but fewer than ten. The chain couples TRBV20-1 to TRBJ2-1; 7 positions agree with TRBD2. Germline values: CDR1 DFQATT, CDR2 SNEGSKA (reference sequence). V was clipped by 0 bases and J by 4 bases; unmatched bases: 9. The CDR3 contains 16 residues. Here the CDR3 DNA reads TGCAGTGCTAGAGATCACCGACGGGGGGTTTACAATGAGCAGTTCTTC. Its protein is CSARDHRRGVYNEQFF.

There are a few counts of this clonotype. V usage is TRBV30 and J usage is TRBJ1-2; D gene unclear. Trimming shortened V by 4 bases and J by 2 bases, and 11 bases separated the two germline ends. The CDR3 has 13 residues. CDR1 and CDR2 from the germline V gene are GTSNPN and SVGIG (reference sequence). The CDR3 is CAWKNDVNYGYTF. DNA of the CDR3: TGTGCCTGGAAGAACGATGTAAACTATGGCTACACCTTC.